This T cell receptor (beta chain) comes out of a study of cytomegalovirus exposure and HLA in healthy donors. The PCR used 60 Vbeta and 13 Jbeta primers. TCRdb's table, derived via immunoSEQ multiplex PCR, lists solely in-frame clones and lacks some. The data hold approximately 290,000 clones, with 75% to 90% observed a single time. Overall study results and limits: HLA allele associations emerged for roughly 16,000 TCR beta sequences in a later analysis, at 0.05 false discovery rate.

Of note for this clone: The antigen is undetermined.

The clonotype was recovered from a girl aged 2-10 years in good health and CMV-seronegative. Sequencing was carried out using PBMCs.

CDR3 loop: CASSLGAETQYF. CDR3 in DNA: TGTGCCAGCAGCTTAGGGGCTGAGACCCAGTACTTC. This rearrangement joins TRBV7-8 to TRBJ2-5; the D is unclear. The V end lost 1 base, the J end lost 5 bases, and 5 bases lay between the germline ends. This CDR3 has 12 amino acids. From germline, CDR1 is SGHVS and CDR2 FQNEAQ.